This T cell receptor (beta chain) emerged from a study of shared clonotypes between healthy human individuals. About the research overall: Per donor, CD8 memory used one plate, CD8 naive used two, CD4 memory used three and CD4 naive used three. Study-level results: The study sampled only blood, and tissue repertoires likely differ.

A note on this clone: What it binds is unknown.

Losses at the gene ends were 0 bases for V and 3 bases for J; bases not matched to a gene: 4. The CDR3 sequence is 15 residues long. Per germline, CDR1 LNHDA and CDR2 SQIVND (reference sequence). In the study's own analysis: Junction-only sequences produced by ImmunoSEQ had no quality scores, so filtering differed. Sequencing was performed with immunoSEQ multiplex PCR; in TCRdb, only in-frame clones are kept and a portion is missing. The DNA gave D and trimming, while V, J and clone size come from that table. Of hundreds of thousands of clones in the sample, less than 96% were seen once. The sequence derives from a woman in her thirties in good health. V gene TRBV19 combines with J gene TRBJ2-7; 8 nucleotides line up with TRBD2. Sequencing used naive CD4+ T cells sorted from blood. Subset here: CD45RA+ positively selected. The CDR3 reads CASSIDRREVYEQYF. The CDR3 DNA sequence: TGTGCCAGTAGTATAGATCGGCGGGAGGTCTACGAGCAGTACTTC.